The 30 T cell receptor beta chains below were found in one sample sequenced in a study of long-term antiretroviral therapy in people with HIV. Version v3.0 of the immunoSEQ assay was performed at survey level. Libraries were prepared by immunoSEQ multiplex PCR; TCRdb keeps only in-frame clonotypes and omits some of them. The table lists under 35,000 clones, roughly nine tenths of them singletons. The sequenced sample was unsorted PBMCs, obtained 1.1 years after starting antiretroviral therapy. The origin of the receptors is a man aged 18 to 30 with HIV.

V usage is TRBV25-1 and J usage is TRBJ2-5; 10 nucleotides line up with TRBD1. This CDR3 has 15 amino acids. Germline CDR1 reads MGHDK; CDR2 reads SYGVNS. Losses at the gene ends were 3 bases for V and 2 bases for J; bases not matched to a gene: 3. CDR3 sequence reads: CASSDPGQGQETQYF. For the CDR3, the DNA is TGTGCCAGCAGTGATCCGGGACAGGGGCAAGAGACCCAGTACTTC. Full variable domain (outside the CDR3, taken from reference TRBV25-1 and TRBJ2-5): EADIYQTPRYLVIGTGKKITLECSQTMGHDKMYWYQQDPGMELHLIHYSYGVNSTEKGDLSSESTVSRIRTEHFPLTLESARPSHTSQYLCASSDPGQGQETQYFGPGTRLLVL.

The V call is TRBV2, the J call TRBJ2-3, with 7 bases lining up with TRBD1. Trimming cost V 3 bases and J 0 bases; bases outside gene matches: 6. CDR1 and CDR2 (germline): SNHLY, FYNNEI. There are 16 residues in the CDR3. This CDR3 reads CASSELDRPSTDTQYF. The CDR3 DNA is TGTGCCAGCAGTGAGCTGGACAGGCCTAGCACAGATACGCAGTATTTT.

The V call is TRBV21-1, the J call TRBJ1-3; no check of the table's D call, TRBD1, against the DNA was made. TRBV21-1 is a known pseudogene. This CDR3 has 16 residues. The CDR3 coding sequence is TGTGCCAGCAGCAAAGCGCGCCCAGGCCCTGGAAACACCATATATTTT. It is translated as CASSKARPGPGNTIYF.

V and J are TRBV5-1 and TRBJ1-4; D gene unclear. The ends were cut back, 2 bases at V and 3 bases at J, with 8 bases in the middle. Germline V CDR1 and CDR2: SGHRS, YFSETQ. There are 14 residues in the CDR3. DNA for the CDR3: TGCGCCAGCAGCTTAGGGCAAGCTAATGAAAAACTGTTTTTT. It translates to CASSLGQANEKLFF.

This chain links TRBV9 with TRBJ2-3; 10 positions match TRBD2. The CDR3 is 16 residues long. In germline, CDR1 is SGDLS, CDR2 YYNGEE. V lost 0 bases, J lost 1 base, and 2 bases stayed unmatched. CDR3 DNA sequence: TGTGCCAGCAGCGTAGTTGGACTAGCGGGCACAGATACGCAGTATTTT. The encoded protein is CASSVVGLAGTDTQYF.

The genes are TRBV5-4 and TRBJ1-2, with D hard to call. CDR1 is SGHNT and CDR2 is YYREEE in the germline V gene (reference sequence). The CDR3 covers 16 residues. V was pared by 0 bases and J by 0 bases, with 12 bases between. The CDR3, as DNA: TGTGCCAGCAGCTTGGATGTGTCACATACTAACTATGGCTACACCTTC. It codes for CASSLDVSHTNYGYTF.

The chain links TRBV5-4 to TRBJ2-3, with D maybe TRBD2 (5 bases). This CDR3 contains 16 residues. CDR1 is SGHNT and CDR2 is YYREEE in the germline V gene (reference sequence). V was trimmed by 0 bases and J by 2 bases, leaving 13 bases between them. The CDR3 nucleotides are TGTGCCAGCAGCTTGGCCTTGGTCCGGGACACAGATACGCAGTATTTT. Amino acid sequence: CASSLALVRDTDTQYF.

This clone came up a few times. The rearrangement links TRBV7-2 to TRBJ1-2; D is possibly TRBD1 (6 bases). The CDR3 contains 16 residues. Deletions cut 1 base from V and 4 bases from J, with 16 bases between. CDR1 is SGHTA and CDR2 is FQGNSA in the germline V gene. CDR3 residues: CASSLVVGGKGYGYTF. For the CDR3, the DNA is TGTGCCAGCAGCTTAGTGGTGGGGGGCAAGGGCTATGGCTACACCTTC.

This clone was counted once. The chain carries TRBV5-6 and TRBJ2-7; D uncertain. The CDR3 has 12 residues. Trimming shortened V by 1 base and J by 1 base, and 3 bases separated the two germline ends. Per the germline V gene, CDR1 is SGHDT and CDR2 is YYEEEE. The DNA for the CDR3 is TGTGCCAGCAGCTTGCCTTCCTACGAGCAGTACTTC. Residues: CASSLPSYEQYF.

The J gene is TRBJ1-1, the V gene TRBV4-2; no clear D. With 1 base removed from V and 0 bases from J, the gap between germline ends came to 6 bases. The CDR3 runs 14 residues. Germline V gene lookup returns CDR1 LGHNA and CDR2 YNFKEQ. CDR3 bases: TGTGCCAGCAGCCAAGTGGGCTTGAACACTGAAGCTTTCTTT. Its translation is CASSQVGLNTEAFF.

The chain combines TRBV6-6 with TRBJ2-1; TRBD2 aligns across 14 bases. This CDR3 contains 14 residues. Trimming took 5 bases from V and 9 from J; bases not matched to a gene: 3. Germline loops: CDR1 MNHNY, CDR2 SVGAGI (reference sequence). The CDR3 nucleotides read TGTGCCAGCAGTCTCGGGACTAGCGGGGGTGAGCAGTTCTTC. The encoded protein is CASSLGTSGGEQFF.

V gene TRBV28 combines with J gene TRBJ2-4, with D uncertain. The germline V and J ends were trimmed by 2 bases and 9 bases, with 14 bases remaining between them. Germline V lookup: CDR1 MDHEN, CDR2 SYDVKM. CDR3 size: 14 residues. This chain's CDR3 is CASSLDSSWTIQYF. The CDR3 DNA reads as TGTGCCAGCAGTTTAGATAGCAGCTGGACCATTCAGTACTTC.

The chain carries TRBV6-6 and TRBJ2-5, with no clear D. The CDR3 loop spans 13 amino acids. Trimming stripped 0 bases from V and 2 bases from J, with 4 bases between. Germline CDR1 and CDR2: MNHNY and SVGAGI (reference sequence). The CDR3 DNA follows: TGTGCCAGCAGTTACTCAGGGCAAGAGACCCAGTACTTC. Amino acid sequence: CASSYSGQETQYF.

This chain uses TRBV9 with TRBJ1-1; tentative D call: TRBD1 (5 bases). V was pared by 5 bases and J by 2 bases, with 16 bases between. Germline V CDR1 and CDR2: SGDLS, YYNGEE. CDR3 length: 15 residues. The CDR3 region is CASSVTGADNTEAFF. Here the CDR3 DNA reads TGTGCCAGCAGTGTAACTGGGGCTGATAACACTGAAGCTTTCTTT.

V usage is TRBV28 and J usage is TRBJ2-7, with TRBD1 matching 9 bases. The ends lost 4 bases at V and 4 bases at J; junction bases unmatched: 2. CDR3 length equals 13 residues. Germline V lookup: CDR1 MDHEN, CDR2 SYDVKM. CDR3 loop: CASSSGQGYEQYF. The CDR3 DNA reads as TGTGCCAGCAGTTCGGGACAGGGTTACGAGCAGTACTTC.

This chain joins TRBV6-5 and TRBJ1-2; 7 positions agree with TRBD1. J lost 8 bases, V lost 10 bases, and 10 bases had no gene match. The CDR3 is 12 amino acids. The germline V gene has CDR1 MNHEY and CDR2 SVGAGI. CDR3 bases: TGTGCCACCTCAGGGGGTATGGGCGGCTACACCTTC. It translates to CATSGGMGGYTF.

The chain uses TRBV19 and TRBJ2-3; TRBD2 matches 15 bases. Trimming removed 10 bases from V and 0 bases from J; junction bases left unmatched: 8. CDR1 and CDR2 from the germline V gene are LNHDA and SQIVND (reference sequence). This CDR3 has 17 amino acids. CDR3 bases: TGTGCCACCGGACTAGCGGGAGGGCAGGGTAGCACAGATACGCAGTATTTT. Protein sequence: CATGLAGGQGSTDTQYF. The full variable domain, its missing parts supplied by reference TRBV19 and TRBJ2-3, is DGGITQSPKYLFRKEGQNVTLSCEQNLNHDAMYWYRQDPGQGLRLIYYSQIVNDFQKGDIAEGYSVSREKKESFPLTVTSAQKNPTAFYLCATGLAGGQGSTDTQYFGPGTRLTVL.

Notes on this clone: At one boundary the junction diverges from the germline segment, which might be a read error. The CDR3 bases are TGTGCTAGCAGCCCAACAACTAGCGGGGCCTCCTACAATGAGCAGTTCTTC. Translation gives CASSPTTSGASYNEQFF. The rearrangement joins TRBV7-7 to TRBJ2-1, with 10 bases identical to TRBD2. Germline V gene data show CDR1 as SSHAT and CDR2 as FNYEAQ (reference sequence). CDR3 size: 17 residues.

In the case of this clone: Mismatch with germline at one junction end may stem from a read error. In nucleotides, the CDR3 is TGTGCCACCACCAGACAGGGGATGGGCGCAGATACGCAGTATTTT. Amino acid sequence: CATTRQGMGADTQYF. The chain couples TRBV15 to TRBJ2-3; 8 bases line up with TRBD1. This CDR3 spans 15 amino acids. Germline V gene lookup returns CDR1 LNHNV and CDR2 YYDKDF (reference sequence).

The CDR3 DNA reads as TGTGCCATCAGTGAGTCGAGGGAAGCTAATGAAAAACTGTTTTTT. Its protein product is CAISESREANEKLFF. The chain links TRBV10-3 to TRBJ1-4, with D uncertain. Germline lookup yields CDR1 ENHRY and CDR2 SYGVKD. This CDR3 region has 15 residues. The germline V and J ends were trimmed by 0 bases and 3 bases, with 8 bases remaining between them.

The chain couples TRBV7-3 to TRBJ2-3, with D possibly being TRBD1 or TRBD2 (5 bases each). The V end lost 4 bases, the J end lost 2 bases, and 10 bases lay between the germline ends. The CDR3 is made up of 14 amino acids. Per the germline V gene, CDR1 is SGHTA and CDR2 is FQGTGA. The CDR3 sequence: CASSSLGTTDTQYF. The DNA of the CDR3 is TGTGCCAGCAGCTCTTTAGGGACCACAGATACGCAGTATTTT.

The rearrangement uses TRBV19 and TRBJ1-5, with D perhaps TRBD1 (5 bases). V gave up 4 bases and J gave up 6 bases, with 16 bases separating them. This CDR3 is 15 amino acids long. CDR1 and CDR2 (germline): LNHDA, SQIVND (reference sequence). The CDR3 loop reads CASSTLAGGGQPQHF. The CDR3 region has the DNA TGTGCCAGTAGTACCCTCGCGGGGGGGGGTCAGCCCCAGCATTTT.

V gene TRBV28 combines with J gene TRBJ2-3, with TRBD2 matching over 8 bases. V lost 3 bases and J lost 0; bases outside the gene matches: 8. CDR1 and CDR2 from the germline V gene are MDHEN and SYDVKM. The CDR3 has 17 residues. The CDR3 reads CASSFSGGSFSTDTQYF. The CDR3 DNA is TGTGCCAGCAGTTTCTCGGGAGGGTCCTTTAGCACAGATACGCAGTATTTT. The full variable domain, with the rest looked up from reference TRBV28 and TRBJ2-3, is DVKVTQSSRYLVKRTGEKVFLECVQDMDHENMFWYRQDPGLGLRLIYFSYDVKMKEKGDIPEGYSVSREKKERFSLILESASTNQTSMYLCASSFSGGSFSTDTQYFGPGTRLTVL.

CDR3 nucleotide sequence: TGTGCCAGCAGAGCCGGACAGGGGAATTCACCCCTCCACTTT. It encodes CASRAGQGNSPLHF. The chain combines TRBV2 with TRBJ1-6; 9 nucleotides align to TRBD1. V lost 6 bases to trimming and J lost 7 bases; unmatched junction nucleotides: 4. CDR1 and CDR2 (germline): SNHLY, FYNNEI. The CDR3 is 14 amino acids.

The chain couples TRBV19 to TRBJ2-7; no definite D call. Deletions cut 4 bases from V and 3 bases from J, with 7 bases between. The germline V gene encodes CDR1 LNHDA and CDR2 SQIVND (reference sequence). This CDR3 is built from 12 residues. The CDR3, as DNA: TGTGCCAGTAGTACGGACGGCTACGAGCAGTACTTC. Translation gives CASSTDGYEQYF.

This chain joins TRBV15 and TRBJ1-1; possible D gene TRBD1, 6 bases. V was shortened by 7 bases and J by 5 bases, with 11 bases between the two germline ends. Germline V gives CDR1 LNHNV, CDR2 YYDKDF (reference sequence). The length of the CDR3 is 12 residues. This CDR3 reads CATKRGRTEAFF. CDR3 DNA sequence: TGTGCCACCAAAAGGGGGAGGACTGAAGCTTTCTTT.

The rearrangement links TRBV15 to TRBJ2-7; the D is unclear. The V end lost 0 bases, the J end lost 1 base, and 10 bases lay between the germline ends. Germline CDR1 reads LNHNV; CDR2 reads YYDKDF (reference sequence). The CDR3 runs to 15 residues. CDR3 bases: TGTGCCACCAGCAGAGATCTAGGGCAATCCTACGAGCAGTACTTC. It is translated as CATSRDLGQSYEQYF.

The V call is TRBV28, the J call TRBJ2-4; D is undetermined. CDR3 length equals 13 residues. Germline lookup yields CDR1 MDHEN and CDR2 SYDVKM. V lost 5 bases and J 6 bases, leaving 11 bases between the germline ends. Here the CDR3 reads CASSPRISNIQYF. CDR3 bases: TGTGCCAGCAGTCCCCGGATATCAAACATTCAGTACTTC.

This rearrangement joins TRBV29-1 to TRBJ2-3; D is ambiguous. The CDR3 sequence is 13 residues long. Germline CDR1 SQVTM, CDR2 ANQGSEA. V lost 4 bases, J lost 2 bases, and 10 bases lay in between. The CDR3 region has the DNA TGCAGCGTTGGATCCGGATACACAGATACGCAGTATTTT. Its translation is CSVGSGYTDTQYF.

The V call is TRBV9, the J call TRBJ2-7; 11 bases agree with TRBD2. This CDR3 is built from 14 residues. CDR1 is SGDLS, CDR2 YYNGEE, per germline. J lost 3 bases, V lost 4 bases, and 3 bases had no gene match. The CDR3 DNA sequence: TGTGCCAGCAGCCCAGGGACTAGCGGCTACGAGCAGTACTTC. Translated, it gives CASSPGTSGYEQYF.